Included here is one T cell receptor beta chain sequence, with context. The target antigen is unknown. The data were obtained in a study of cytomegalovirus exposure and HLA in healthy donors. Points from the study as a whole: Later analysis showed most CMV-associated TCR beta chains appearing HLA-restricted. Later analysis identified around 15,000 TCR beta sequences associated with HLA alleles, using a false discovery rate threshold of 0.05.

PCR involved 60 Vbeta and 13 Jbeta primers. Only in-frame clones appear in the TCRdb table, and some are missing; sequencing was by immunoSEQ multiplex PCR. The data hold fewer than 200,000 clones, with around 79% observed a single time. The TCR sequence derives from a woman aged 40 to 50 in good health and CMV-seronegative. Material: PBMCs.

The DNA for the CDR3 is TGTGCCAGCAGTTTATCCGTGGGAGGGGCCCCCAATGAGCAGTTCTTC. Translating it yields CASSLSVGGAPNEQFF. The chain combines TRBV28 with TRBJ2-1; 7 bases map to TRBD2. The J segment lost 6 bases and the V segment lost 1 base, leaving 9 bases of the junction unmatched. The length of the CDR3 is 16 residues. Germline CDR1 is MDHEN and CDR2 is SYDVKM.